This TCR beta chain was captured by sequencing in a study of OX40 agonist ivuxolimab in advanced cancers. Losses at the gene ends were 0 bases for V and 2 bases for J; bases not matched to a gene: 2. Germline lookup yields CDR1 MGHRA and CDR2 YSYEKL. The CDR3 spans 15 residues. Method: immunoSEQ multiplex PCR; TCRdb's copy keeps in-frame clones and lacks some. Of about 82,000 clones listed, about 86% are singletons. The TCR originated in an adult with an advanced solid tumor such as melanoma, head and neck, liver or kidney cancer. The starting material was CD4+ or CD8+ T cells sorted from blood, obtained in a trial of the OX40 agonist ivuxolimab. This chain joins TRBV4-1 and TRBJ2-3, with TRBD2 matching over 7 bases. The CDR3 coding sequence is TGCGCCAGCAGCCAAGAAGAGCGGGACACAGATACGCAGTATTTT. Protein sequence: CASSQEERDTDTQYF.